The entry that follows covers one TCR beta chain sequence. As yet, its antigen is unknown. The sample belongs to a study of shared clonotypes between healthy human individuals. When replicate PCRs were run on sorted subsets, they used about 220 ng DNA, approximately 33,000 T cell genomes. The repertoire was sequenced with immunoSEQ multiplex PCR; TCRdb's copy has only in-frame clones and lacks some. The data contain hundreds of thousands of clones, about 96% of them singletons. Study findings and constraints: With few donors, the genetic and exposure-history diversity represented was limited.

Naive CD8 cells comprised CD45RO-negative, CCR7-positively selected cells, excluding terminally differentiated effector memory CD45RA+ cells. The sample taken for sequencing was naive CD8+ T cells sorted from blood. The receptor's source is a woman in her 30s in good health.

CDR3 in DNA: TGCAGCGTCGGGACTAGAGGCCCGGGCGAGCAGTTCTTC. Protein product: CSVGTRGPGEQFF. The V and J genes are TRBV29-1 and TRBJ2-1; 8 nucleotides align to TRBD2. Per the germline V gene, CDR1 is SQVTM and CDR2 is ANQGSEA. With 6 bases clipped from V and 10 bases from J, the junction kept 11 bases outside the gene matches. The CDR3 runs 13 residues.